These T cell receptor beta chains were read from a single sample in a study of blood T cell repertoires in COVID-19. The protocol was immunoSEQ multiplex PCR, while the TCRdb copy is restricted to in-frame clones and leaves out a portion. The sample records 130,000 to 150,000 clones, approximately 91% being singletons. The sample was peripheral blood. The receptors come from a human donor in a cohort sampled during active COVID-19. Both conserved end residues are part of each CDR3. Fields, in order: CDR3 protein, CDR3 DNA, V gene, J gene, clone size, D gene. The D gene is left open where the match is weak. Rows give clone size only sometimes, using once, few, many, or a class for an expanded clone.

CDR3: CASSLRQGWKNIQYF
DNA: TGTGCCAGCAGTCTGCGACAGGGTTGGAAAAACATTCAGTACTTC
V: TRBV28
J: TRBJ2-4
size: once
D: TRBD1

CDR3: CASRPGLDTGELFF
DNA: TGTGCCAGCCGGCCCGGGTTAGACACCGGGGAGCTGTTTTTT
V: TRBV2
J: TRBJ2-2
size: .
D: .

CDR3: CASSPDREPLYGYTF
DNA: TGTGCCAGCTCACCCGACAGGGAACCGCTCTATGGCTACACCTTC
V: TRBV18
J: TRBJ1-2
size: .
D: TRBD1

CDR3: CASSQHGDIEQFF
DNA: TGTGCCAGCAGTCAACACGGGGACATTGAGCAGTTCTTC
V: TRBV6-2/TRBV6-3
J: TRBJ2-1
size: .
D: .

CDR3: CASSWSGISPDEQYF
DNA: TGCGCCAGCAGCTGGTCAGGTATTAGTCCCGACGAGCAGTACTTC
V: TRBV5-1
J: TRBJ2-7
size: .
D: .

CDR3: CASRTASGGTDTQYF
DNA: TGTGCCAGCAGAACGGCATCGGGGGGCACAGATACGCAGTATTTT
V: TRBV5-6
J: TRBJ2-3
size: once
D: .

CDR3: CASSSRQGLSTEAFF
DNA: TGTGCCAGCAGCTCCAGACAGGGATTAAGCACTGAAGCTTTCTTT
V: TRBV7-6
J: TRBJ1-1
size: .
D: TRBD1

CDR3: CASRRRTASGTEAFF
DNA: TGTGCCAGCAGACGCCGTACAGCCAGCGGCACTGAAGCTTTCTTT
V: TRBV28
J: TRBJ1-1
size: once
D: .

CDR3: CSVGVASGREQYF
DNA: TGCAGCGTTGGGGTAGCATCTGGGAGGGAGCAGTACTTC
V: TRBV29-1
J: TRBJ2-7
size: .
D: .

CDR3: CASNSPRGLASRETQYF
DNA: TGTGCCAGCAATTCACCTCGTGGACTAGCTTCACGAGAGACCCAGTACTTC
V: TRBV28
J: TRBJ2-5
size: .
D: TRBD2

CDR3: CSARTSSYEQYF
DNA: TGCAGCGCCCGGACTAGTTCCTACGAGCAGTACTTC
V: TRBV29-1
J: TRBJ2-7
size: .
D: TRBD2

CDR3: CASSPASHSTYEQYF
DNA: TGTGCCAGCAGCCCGGCTAGCCACTCAACCTACGAGCAGTACTTC
V: TRBV5-4
J: TRBJ2-7
size: once
D: .

CDR3: CASSLAGGPDNEQFF
DNA: TGTGCTAGCAGCTTAGCGGGAGGGCCAGACAATGAGCAGTTCTTC
V: TRBV7-7
J: TRBJ2-1
size: .
D: TRBD2

CDR3: CASSPPGDIPGEQFF
DNA: TGTGCCAGCTCACCCCCCGGGGACATTCCTGGTGAGCAGTTCTTC
V: TRBV18
J: TRBJ2-1
size: .
D: .

CDR3: CASSRRVTEYF
DNA: TGTGCCAGCAGCAGGCGCGTGACAGAGTACTTC
V: TRBV21-1
J: TRBJ2-4
size: .
D: .

CDR3: CASSPSTNSPLHF
DNA: TGTGCCAGCAGCCCCAGTACTAATTCACCCCTCCACTTT
V: TRBV6-5
J: TRBJ1-6
size: .
D: .

CDR3: CASSQTQVGRIYEQFF
DNA: TGTGCCAGCAGCCAAACCCAGGTGGGGAGGATATATGAGCAGTTCTTC
V: TRBV4-2
J: TRBJ2-1
size: few
D: .

CDR3: CASSVAGGPSSYNEQFF
DNA: TGTGCCAGCAGCGTAGCGGGAGGGCCGAGCTCCTACAATGAGCAGTTCTTC
V: TRBV9
J: TRBJ2-1
size: .
D: TRBD2

CDR3: CASSLGTSAGETQYF
DNA: TGTGCCAGCAGTTTGGGTACTAGCGCTGGAGAGACCCAGTACTTC
V: TRBV6-5
J: TRBJ2-5
size: .
D: TRBD2

CDR3: CASSHHGSPGVYGYTF
DNA: TGTGCCAGCAGCCATCATGGCAGCCCGGGGGTTTATGGCTACACCTTC
V: TRBV3-1/TRBV3-2
J: TRBJ1-2
size: .
D: .

CDR3: CASSYGTAYGYTF
DNA: TGTGCCAGCAGTTATGGGACAGCATATGGCTACACCTTC
V: TRBV12-3/TRBV12-4
J: TRBJ1-2
size: .
D: TRBD1

CDR3: CASRKSEWEPQHF
DNA: TGTGCCAGCAGAAAAAGCGAATGGGAGCCCCAGCATTTT
V: TRBV6-6
J: TRBJ1-5
size: .
D: .

CDR3: CAISEGLAGEGDTQYF
DNA: TGTGCCATCAGTGAGGGACTAGCGGGAGAGGGAGATACGCAGTATTTT
V: TRBV10-3
J: TRBJ2-3
size: .
D: TRBD2

CDR3: CASSLASTDGYTF
DNA: TGTGCCAGCAGCTTAGCCTCCACAGATGGCTACACCTTC
V: TRBV7-9
J: TRBJ1-2
size: .
D: .

CDR3: CASSLAHSMNTEAFF
DNA: TGCGCCAGCAGCTTGGCCCACAGCATGAACACTGAAGCTTTCTTT
V: TRBV5-1
J: TRBJ1-1
size: .
D: .

CDR3: CASSKRCAGELFF
DNA: TGTGCCAGCAGCAAACGTTGTGCCGGGGAGCTGTTTTTT
V: TRBV21-1
J: TRBJ2-2
size: .
D: .

CDR3: CASSLERRAGELFF
DNA: TGTGCCAGCAGTTTGGAGCGCCGCGCCGGGGAGCTGTTTTTT
V: TRBV27
J: TRBJ2-2
size: .
D: .

CDR3: CASSSPRMEGWYF
DNA: TGCGCCAGCAGCTCCCCAAGAATGGAGGGATGGTACTTC
V: TRBV5-1
J: TRBJ2-5
size: .
D: .

CDR3: CASSLGVYGYTF
DNA: TGTGCCAGCAGTTTAGGCGTCTATGGCTACACCTTC
V: TRBV12-3/TRBV12-4
J: TRBJ1-2
size: .
D: .

CDR3: CASSKTQGRVTDTQYF
DNA: TGTGCCAGCAGCAAAACACAGGGCCGAGTCACAGATACGCAGTATTTT
V: TRBV7-9
J: TRBJ2-3
size: .
D: .

CDR3: CASSPSPRKQETQYF
DNA: TGTGCCAGCAGCCCCTCCCCCAGAAAACAAGAGACCCAGTACTTC
V: TRBV9
J: TRBJ2-5
size: .
D: .

CDR3: CASTLAGPDNEQFF
DNA: TGTGCCAGTACCCTAGCGGGGCCCGACAATGAGCAGTTCTTC
V: TRBV19
J: TRBJ2-1
size: .
D: TRBD2

CDR3: CASSLVSGWVYNEQFF
DNA: TGTGCCAGCAGCTTAGTGTCGGGATGGGTATACAATGAGCAGTTCTTC
V: TRBV11-2
J: TRBJ2-1
size: .
D: .

CDR3: CATRLAGVNEQFF
DNA: TGTGCCACAAGACTAGCGGGGGTGAATGAGCAGTTCTTC
V: TRBV10-3
J: TRBJ2-1
size: .
D: TRBD2

CDR3: CASSRTSAGELFF
DNA: TGTGCCAGCAGCCGGACTAGCGCCGGGGAGCTGTTTTTT
V: TRBV11-3
J: TRBJ2-2
size: .
D: TRBD2

CDR3: CASSLTSGGRLNEQFF
DNA: TGTGCCAGTAGCCTAACTTCGGGGGGACGCCTAAATGAGCAGTTCTTC
V: TRBV19
J: TRBJ2-1
size: .
D: TRBD2

CDR3: CASRTGEPGSNSPLHF
DNA: TGTGCCAGCCGGACAGGGGAACCGGGGTCGAATTCACCCCTCCACTTT
V: TRBV5-6
J: TRBJ1-6
size: .
D: TRBD1

CDR3: CASNAGGSYNSPLHF
DNA: TGTGCCAGCAATGCGGGGGGCTCCTATAATTCACCCCTCCACTTT
V: TRBV6-5
J: TRBJ1-6
size: .
D: .

CDR3: CASSFLGRYEQYF
DNA: TGTGCCAGCAGCTTCCTCGGGAGATACGAGCAGTACTTC
V: TRBV7-2
J: TRBJ2-7
size: .
D: .

CDR3: CASSLRAGQGNTGELFF
DNA: TGTGCCAGCAGCTTAAGGGCCGGACAGGGGAACACCGGGGAGCTGTTTTTT
V: TRBV7-3
J: TRBJ2-2
size: once
D: TRBD1

CDR3: CASSVRDSYNSPLHF
DNA: TGTGCCAGCAGCGTCCGGGACAGTTATAATTCACCCCTCCACTTT
V: TRBV9
J: TRBJ1-6
size: .
D: TRBD1

CDR3: CASSLNQGPLHF
DNA: TGTGCCAGCAGTCTGAATCAGGGGCCCTTACATTTT
V: TRBV27
J: TRBJ1-5
size: .
D: .

CDR3: CASSSRTGTYNEQFF
DNA: TGTGCCAGCAGCAGTAGGACAGGGACCTACAATGAGCAGTTCTTC
V: TRBV7-8
J: TRBJ2-1
size: .
D: TRBD1

CDR3: CASTSRLNTEAFF
DNA: TGTGCCAGCACCTCTAGGTTGAACACTGAAGCTTTCTTT
V: TRBV28
J: TRBJ1-1
size: .
D: .

CDR3: CAWSAAQGAFEQYF
DNA: TGTGCCTGGAGTGCCGCACAGGGGGCATTCGAGCAGTACTTC
V: TRBV30
J: TRBJ2-7
size: .
D: TRBD1

CDR3: CASRGGTEAFF
DNA: TGTGCCAGCAGGGGGGGCACTGAAGCTTTCTTT
V: TRBV3-1/TRBV3-2
J: TRBJ1-1
size: .
D: .

CDR3: CASRTTGTGYEQYF
DNA: TGTGCCAGCAGGACAACCGGGACTGGCTACGAGCAGTACTTC
V: TRBV6-5
J: TRBJ2-7
size: .
D: .

CDR3: CASSQGRGLGDTQYF
DNA: TGTGCCAGCAGCCAGGGTAGGGGGCTTGGAGATACGCAGTATTTT
V: TRBV3-1/TRBV3-2
J: TRBJ2-3
size: .
D: TRBD1

CDR3: CASSVNRGTEAFF
DNA: TGCGCCAGCAGCGTGAACAGGGGAACTGAAGCTTTCTTT
V: TRBV5-1
J: TRBJ1-1
size: .
D: TRBD1

CDR3: CASRSTGTANEKLFF
DNA: TGCGCCAGCAGAAGCACCGGGACAGCGAATGAAAAACTGTTTTTT
V: TRBV5-1
J: TRBJ1-4
size: .
D: TRBD1

CDR3: CASSFRGGDTGELFF
DNA: TGCGCCAGCAGCTTCAGGGGCGGTGACACCGGGGAGCTGTTTTTT
V: TRBV5-1
J: TRBJ2-2
size: .
D: .

CDR3: CASRRAGGSQETQYF
DNA: TGCGCCAGCCGCAGGGCGGGAGGATCCCAAGAGACCCAGTACTTC
V: TRBV5-1
J: TRBJ2-5
size: .
D: TRBD2

CDR3: CATSVDRGLWEQYF
DNA: TGTGCCACCAGCGTGGACAGGGGGCTATGGGAGCAGTACTTC
V: TRBV15
J: TRBJ2-7
size: once
D: TRBD1

CDR3: CASSGFLGQGMNTEAFF
DNA: TGTGCCAGCAGCGGTTTCTTGGGACAGGGGATGAACACTGAAGCTTTCTTT
V: TRBV7-2
J: TRBJ1-1
size: .
D: TRBD1